The 26 T cell receptor beta chains below all came from one sample that was sequenced in a study of yellow fever vaccine responses in identical twins. One entry per CDR3 protein, called by TCRdb with MiXCR from the RT-PCR reads. Counted here are 20,000 to 25,000 distinct CDR3 sequences, under 85% occurring once; the ten biggest clones make up around 4.8%. The sequencing here drew on T cells from blood (PBMCs), unsorted or a sorted subset (not recorded which), taken before or after yellow fever vaccination (not recorded which). The receptors come from a woman aged 18 to 35 who received the yellow fever vaccine.

Only a few counts were recorded for this clonotype. The CDR3 sequence is CATSRRSERGVAEAFF. The CDR3 DNA is TGTGCCACCAGCAGGAGGTCCGAAAGAGGTGTCGCTGAAGCTTTCTTT. The chain recombines TRBV15 with TRBJ1-1, with D unresolved. CDR1 is LNHNV, CDR2 YYDKDF, per germline (reference sequence). The CDR3 runs to 16 residues. The V end was cut by 3 bases, the J end by 6 bases, with 20 bases between.

This clonotype was counted a single time. The chain has TRBV10-3 and TRBJ2-1, with TRBD2 identical over 13 bases. Losses at the gene ends were 7 bases for V and 0 bases for J; bases not matched to a gene: 9. CDR1 ENHRY and CDR2 SYGVKD come from the germline V gene. CDR3 size: 18 residues. The CDR3 region has the DNA TGTGCCATCACGGGACTAGCGGGGACGGGGGGCTCCTACAATGAGCAGTTCTTC. Translating gives CAITGLAGTGGSYNEQFF.

The chain is built from TRBV29-1 and TRBJ2-1, with D possibly matching TRBD1 (6 bases). This CDR3 contains 13 residues. Looked up from germline, CDR1 is SQVTM and CDR2 is ANQGSEA. Trimming left V 6 bases short and J 6 bases short, with 15 bases between. The CDR3, as DNA: TGCAGCGTAGAACAGGGCTCGGCCAATGAGCAGTTCTTC. Translating it yields CSVEQGSANEQFF.

The gene calls are TRBV14 and TRBJ2-7; D may match TRBD1 or TRBD2 (6 bases each). Per germline, CDR1 SGHDN and CDR2 FVKESK. The CDR3 spans 15 residues. V was trimmed by 3 bases and J by 2 bases, leaving 14 bases between them. This chain's CDR3 is CASSHGGTSPYEQYF. The CDR3 bases are TGTGCCAGCAGCCATGGAGGGACAAGCCCCTACGAGCAGTACTTC.

This chain links TRBV12-3 or TRBV12-4 with TRBJ2-7; 8 bases line up with TRBD2. The ends lost 5 bases at V and 1 base at J; junction bases unmatched: 4. The CDR3 spans 14 residues. The CDR3 DNA is TGTGCCAGCAGTCCGGGGGGGTTATCCTACGAGCAGTACGTC. This codes for CASSPGGLSYEQYV.

The rearrangement joins TRBV10-3 to TRBJ2-5; possibly TRBD2 for D (6 bases). The germline gives CDR1 ENHRY, CDR2 SYGVKD. The CDR3 is made up of 14 amino acids. V gave up 3 bases and J gave up 2 bases, with 10 bases separating them. The CDR3 loop is CAISDVRGQETQYF. The CDR3 nucleotides read TGTGCCATCAGTGACGTGCGGGGACAAGAGACCCAGTACTTC.

The V gene is TRBV18, the J gene TRBJ2-1; D gene uncertain. The CDR3 loop spans 13 amino acids. Per the germline V gene, CDR1 is KGHSH and CDR2 is LQKENI. Trimming took off 3 bases at V and 0 bases at J, with 3 bases between the two ends. This CDR3 reads CASSPGSYNEQFF. The CDR3 nucleotides are TGTGCCAGCTCACCGGGCTCCTACAATGAGCAGTTCTTC. Complete variable domain (other parts from reference TRBV18 and TRBJ2-1): NAGVMQNPRHLVRRRGQEARLRCSPMKGHSHVYWYRQLPEEGLKFMVYLQKENIIDESGMPKERFSAEFPKEGPSILRIQQVVRGDSAAYFCASSPGSYNEQFFGPGTRLTVL.

This chain connects TRBV12-3 or TRBV12-4 to TRBJ2-5; perhaps TRBD1 as D (6 bases). Trimming removed 3 bases at V and 5 bases at J, with 16 bases between. The CDR3 is 15 residues long. The CDR3 sequence is CASSLESRGLETQYF. CDR3 DNA sequence: TGTGCCAGCAGTTTGGAGTCCAGGGGATTGGAGACCCAGTACTTC.

This chain joins TRBV4-2 and TRBJ1-2, with unresolved D. Trimming removed 0 bases from V and 8 bases from J, with 19 bases in between. Germline CDR1 and CDR2: LGHNA and YNFKEQ. The CDR3 has 16 amino acids. The CDR3 DNA is TGTGCCAGCAGCCAAGACCAAGGAGGGAGAAGGAAGGGCTACACCTTC. As protein: CASSQDQGGRRKGYTF.

This chain uses TRBV5-6 with TRBJ1-1, with D perhaps matching TRBD1 (6 bases). Germline V gene data show CDR1 as SGHDT and CDR2 as YYEEEE. The CDR3 consists of 19 residues. Trimming took off 0 bases at V and 0 bases at J, with 21 bases between the two ends. The CDR3 here is CASSLVLTNRDIMNTEAFF. The CDR3 DNA is TGTGCCAGCAGCTTGGTCCTTACCAATCGGGACATCATGAACACTGAAGCTTTCTTT.

V usage is TRBV11-3 and J usage is TRBJ2-1, with 15 bases identical to TRBD2. This CDR3 is 18 amino acids long. The trim removed 5 bases at V and 7 bases at J, leaving 12 bases unmatched. Germline lookup yields CDR1 SGHNT and CDR2 YENEEA. As DNA, the CDR3 is TGTGCCAGCAGCCTTCGGACTAGCGGGGGGGCCGGGGGTAATGAGCAGTTCTTC. Protein sequence: CASSLRTSGGAGGNEQFF.

The chain joins TRBV20-1 to TRBJ1-2; no firm D call. CDR1 DFQATT and CDR2 SNEGSKA come from the germline V gene (reference sequence). V lost 4 bases to trimming and J lost 3 bases, with 3 bases between them. The CDR3 totals 10 residues. DNA for the CDR3: TGCAGTGCTACTTACTATGGCTACACCTTC. It is translated as CSATYYGYTF.

J is TRBJ2-5 and V is TRBV20-1, with 7 bases lining up with TRBD2. CDR1 DFQATT and CDR2 SNEGSKA come from the germline V gene (reference sequence). CDR3 length equals 12 residues. J gave up 5 bases and V 8 bases, and 8 bases lay outside the gene matches. The chain's CDR3 is CSSGGTSETQYF. In nucleotides, the CDR3 is TGCAGTTCGGGGGGTACCTCGGAGACCCAGTACTTC.

The rearrangement links TRBV2 to TRBJ2-2; D unresolved. Germline V gene lookup returns CDR1 SNHLY and CDR2 FYNNEI. The length of the CDR3 is 12 residues. The ends were cut back, 8 bases at V and 1 base at J, with 5 bases in the middle. The CDR3 spells CASGLNTGELFF. In DNA, the CDR3 is TGTGCCAGCGGGTTGAACACCGGGGAGCTGTTTTTT.

The chain couples TRBV5-1 to TRBJ2-2; TRBD2 is a possible D gene (5 bases). Germline values: CDR1 SGHRS, CDR2 YFSETQ. The V gene lost 1 base and the J gene lost 17 bases, with 21 bases spanning the gap. The CDR3 spans 14 residues. The CDR3 loop reads CASSLLQNTGERFF. The DNA for the CDR3 is TGCGCCAGCAGCTTGCTACAGAACACCGGGGAGCGTTTTTTT.

The V and J genes are TRBV4-1 and TRBJ2-1; possible D gene TRBD1, 6 bases. Looked up from germline, CDR1 is MGHRA and CDR2 is YSYEKL. CDR3 length equals 14 residues. The V and J ends lost 6 bases and 8 bases respectively, with 17 bases between them. CDR3 in DNA: TGCGCCAGCAGACAGGGAGTAGGGGGTGATGAGCAGTTCTTC. Translated: CASRQGVGGDEQFF.

V is TRBV2 and J is TRBJ1-4; 7 bases align to TRBD1. Germline trimming cut 7 bases from V and 4 bases from J; bases unmatched to any gene: 6. In germline, CDR1 is SNHLY, CDR2 FYNNEI. The CDR3 contains 14 residues. As DNA, the CDR3 is TGTGCCAGCAATGAGGGGGCCTTTAATGAAAAACTGTTTTTT. The encoded protein is CASNEGAFNEKLFF.

There are a few counts of this clonotype. The rearrangement uses TRBV29-1 and TRBJ1-1, with no clear D. This CDR3 is 13 amino acids long. Germline assignment: CDR1 SQVTM and CDR2 ANQGSEA. V lost 6 bases and J lost 11, with 22 bases in between. The CDR3 is CSVPWVQLGGAFF. The CDR3 DNA reads TGCAGCGTCCCGTGGGTACAGCTCGGCGGGGCTTTCTTT.

This clonotype showed up just a few times. V is TRBV6-1 and J is TRBJ2-3; weak D call: TRBD2 (6 bases). V shed 2 bases and J shed 0 bases, with 12 bases lying between them. The germline CDR1 and CDR2 sequences are MNHNS and SASEGT. The CDR3 runs to 16 residues. The DNA for the CDR3 is TGTGCCAGCAGTGAACATATCGGGGGAAGCACAGATACGCAGTATTTT. Translating it yields CASSEHIGGSTDTQYF.

This chain uses TRBV6-1 with TRBJ1-1; unclear D gene. Germline CDR1 is MNHNS and CDR2 is SASEGT. Trimming shortened V by 5 bases and J by 2 bases, and 15 bases separated the two germline ends. This CDR3 is 15 amino acids long. Written as DNA, the CDR3 is TGTGCCAGCAGTCGCCATGCCGAGAGCAACACTGAAGCTTTCTTT. Protein sequence: CASSRHAESNTEAFF.

This clonotype was observed a few times. V gene TRBV19 combines with J gene TRBJ1-6, with D unclear. CDR3 length: 15 residues. The germline V and J ends were trimmed by 1 base and 13 bases, with 17 bases remaining between them. Germline V gene lookup returns CDR1 LNHDA and CDR2 SQIVND (reference sequence). The CDR3, as DNA: TGTGCCAGTAGTATAGCCCTGGATAGGACGTCGCCCCTCCACTTT. This sequence encodes CASSIALDRTSPLHF.

V usage is TRBV2 and J usage is TRBJ2-7; TRBD1 or TRBD2 may be the D gene (5 bases each). The CDR3 spans 14 residues. CDR1 is SNHLY, CDR2 FYNNEI, per germline. The V end was cut by 7 bases, the J end by 3 bases, with 16 bases between. The CDR3 loop reads CASKDRDGFYEQYF. In nucleotides, the CDR3 is TGTGCCAGCAAAGACCGGGACGGGTTCTACGAGCAGTACTTC.

The rearrangement uses TRBV15 and TRBJ2-2, with 10 bases identical to TRBD1. V lost 4 bases, J lost 7 bases, and 3 bases stayed unmatched. Germline V gene sequence: CDR1 LNHNV, CDR2 YYDKDF (reference sequence). The CDR3 totals 14 residues. CDR3 amino acids: CATSTGQGHGELFF. The CDR3 region has the DNA TGTGCCACCAGCACGGGACAGGGGCACGGGGAGCTGTTTTTT.

This clonotype was seen a handful of times. The chain combines TRBV11-3 with TRBJ2-1, with D possibly matching TRBD1 (5 bases). Germline CDR1 SGHNT, CDR2 YENEEA. V lost 5 bases, J lost 9 bases, and 17 bases lay in between. CDR3 length: 14 residues. CDR3 sequence reads: CASSRLGDWVEQFF. The CDR3 nucleotides read TGTGCCAGCAGCAGGTTAGGGGATTGGGTTGAGCAGTTCTTC.

J is TRBJ2-1 and V is TRBV7-6; D remains ambiguous. Germline values: CDR1 SGHVS, CDR2 FNYEAQ. There are 13 residues in the CDR3. The V and J ends lost 0 bases and 7 bases respectively, with 7 bases between them. CDR3 sequence (DNA): TGTGCCAGCAGCTTAGCCGTGGTTAATGAGCAGTTCTTC. Protein product: CASSLAVVNEQFF.

CDR3 in amino acids: CASSLTSALAPMGYTF. The CDR3 DNA sequence: TGTGCCAGCAGCTTAACTTCGGCACTCGCGCCTATGGGCTACACCTTC. The rearrangement uses TRBV7-3 and TRBJ1-2; D not resolved. This CDR3 has 16 amino acids. Germline V gene data show CDR1 as SGHTA and CDR2 as FQGTGA. The germline V and J ends were trimmed by 0 bases and 8 bases, with 19 bases remaining between them.